The 32 T cell receptor beta chains given below trace back to one sample, sequenced in a study of cytomegalovirus exposure and HLA in healthy donors. Data came from immunoSEQ multiplex PCR; TCRdb stores just in-frame clones and leaves some out. The data contain almost 70,000 clones, over 90% of them singletons. The source material was PBMCs. These TCRs come from a woman aged 18-29 years in good health and CMV-seropositive.

The chain has TRBV6-6 and TRBJ2-3; no definite D call. CDR1 is MNHNY, CDR2 SVGAGI, per germline (reference sequence). The CDR3 is 13 amino acids. V lost 0 bases, J lost 5 bases, and 6 bases lay in between. As DNA, the CDR3 is TGTGCCAGCAGTTACTCAATCCAAGATACGCAGTATTTT. Its protein product is CASSYSIQDTQYF.

V is TRBV6-9 and J is TRBJ2-5, with 9 nucleotides matching TRBD2. From germline, CDR1 is MNHGY and CDR2 SVAAGI. This CDR3 is built from 13 residues. V lost 8 bases and J lost 5; bases outside the gene matches: 6. This CDR3 reads CASWRGGCETQYF. In nucleotides, the CDR3 is TGTGCCAGCTGGCGGGGGGGATGCGAGACCCAGTACTTC.

This clone was counted a single time. The CDR3 nucleotides are TGTGCCAGCAGTCAAGTGGCGGAGAGCTCCTACGAGCAGTACTTC. Protein: CASSQVAESSYEQYF. This chain joins TRBV6-1 and TRBJ2-7; D is ambiguous. Trimming took 5 bases from V and 0 from J, leaving 14 bases between them. The germline CDR1 and CDR2 sequences are MNHNS and SASEGT. This CDR3 has 15 amino acids.

V usage is TRBV18 and J usage is TRBJ2-1; 9 nucleotides match TRBD1. J gave up 6 bases and V 5 bases, and 2 bases lay outside the gene matches. The CDR3 extends over 13 amino acids. Germline assignment: CDR1 KGHSH and CDR2 LQKENI. The CDR3 loop reads CASSTQGANEQFF. The CDR3 DNA reads as TGTGCCAGCTCAACACAGGGGGCCAATGAGCAGTTCTTC.

This sequence joins TRBV30 and TRBJ2-1, with TRBD2 matching over 7 bases. CDR3 length: 14 residues. The germline V gene has CDR1 GTSNPN and CDR2 SVGIG (reference sequence). The J segment lost 3 bases and the V segment lost 2 bases, leaving 4 bases of the junction unmatched. The CDR3 nucleotides are TGTGCCTGGAGTAGGGCTAGCGGCTACAATGAGCAGTTCTTC. Its protein is CAWSRASGYNEQFF.

The V and J genes are TRBV30 and TRBJ2-7; 8 bases are shared with TRBD2. The CDR3 sequence is 16 residues long. The V segment lost 4 bases and the J segment 1 base; nucleotides outside the gene matches: 12. The V gene's germline CDR1 is GTSNPN and CDR2 SVGIG (reference sequence). The chain's CDR3 is CAWKMGYGGGSYEQYF. The CDR3 DNA reads as TGTGCCTGGAAAATGGGGTATGGCGGGGGGTCCTACGAGCAGTACTTC. Drawing the rest from reference TRBV30 and TRBJ2-7, the complete variable domain is SQTIHQWPATLVQPVGSPLSLECTVEGTSNPNLYWYRQAAGRGLQLLFYSVGIGQISSEVPQNLSASRPQDRQFILSSKKLLLSDSGFYLCAWKMGYGGGSYEQYFGPGTRLTVT.

Concerning this clone itself: At one of its ends the junction is not consistent with the germline gene, which may arise from a read error. The chain has TRBV11-2 and TRBJ1-1; possible D gene TRBD1, 5 bases. This CDR3 is built from 16 residues. Germline CDR1 reads SGHAT; CDR2 reads FQNNGV. The CDR3 sequence: CASSIEPPGEDTEAFF. In DNA form, the CDR3 reads TGTGCCAGCAGCATAGAGCCACCGGGGGAGGACACTGAAGCTTTCTTT.

This clone was seen a single time. This rearrangement joins TRBV28 to TRBJ1-4, with TRBD1 matching over 7 bases. The germline V gene encodes CDR1 MDHEN and CDR2 SYDVKM. The ends lost 5 bases at V and 8 bases at J; junction bases unmatched: 11. The CDR3 has 15 amino acids. DNA for the CDR3: TGTGCCAGCAGTAGGACAGGCCAAGTGGACGAAAAACTGTTTTTT. It is translated as CASSRTGQVDEKLFF.

The V call is TRBV7-3, the J call TRBJ2-2, with 7 bases matching TRBD2. Germline CDR1 reads SGHTA; CDR2 reads FQGTGA. Trimming at V came to 5 bases and at J to 4 bases, leaving 4 bases not matched to a gene. The CDR3 has 14 residues. The CDR3 nucleotides are TGTGCCAGCAGCCTGAGGACTAGCACCGGGGAGCTGTTTTTT. Translated, it gives CASSLRTSTGELFF.

The chain carries TRBV11-1 and TRBJ2-7; D is ambiguous. Trimming stripped 3 bases from V and 7 bases from J, with 16 bases between. From germline, CDR1 is SGHAT and CDR2 FQDESV (reference sequence). The CDR3 covers 14 residues. The CDR3 region is CASSFGPTIGEQYF. As DNA, the CDR3 is TGTGCCAGCAGCTTTGGGCCCACAATCGGAGAGCAGTACTTC.

This chain links TRBV7-8 with TRBJ2-1; D is possibly TRBD2 (6 bases). The CDR3 is 16 residues long. Trimming removed 3 bases at V and 1 base at J, with 13 bases between. The germline V gene has CDR1 SGHVS and CDR2 FQNEAQ. CDR3: CASSLSGGTSYNEQFF. CDR3 coding DNA: TGTGCCAGCAGCTTGAGTGGCGGGACTTCCTACAATGAGCAGTTCTTC.

The rearrangement links TRBV13 to TRBJ2-5; 7 positions agree with TRBD2. The CDR3 totals 15 residues. V trimming: 5 bases; J trimming: 2 bases; junction bases outside the gene matches: 8. Germline assignment: CDR1 PRHDT and CDR2 FYEKMQ (reference sequence). Here the CDR3 DNA reads TGTGCCAGCAGCCCTCGAAGGGGAGGGCAAGAGACCCAGTACTTC. Translating gives CASSPRRGGQETQYF.

J is TRBJ2-7 and V is TRBV27; 10 bases align to TRBD1. This CDR3 is 15 amino acids long. Germline trimming cut 5 bases from V and 2 bases from J; bases unmatched to any gene: 6. The germline gives CDR1 MNHEY, CDR2 SMNVEV (reference sequence). The CDR3 protein is CASSDAGTGAYEQYF. CDR3 bases: TGTGCCAGCAGTGACGCCGGGACAGGGGCCTACGAGCAGTACTTC.

The CDR3 DNA follows: TGTGCCAGCAGCTTAGTAGCAGAAACCTACGAGCAGTACTTC. Protein product: CASSLVAETYEQYF. The chain combines TRBV7-2 with TRBJ2-7, with no clear D. Germline V lookup: CDR1 SGHTA, CDR2 FQGNSA. V lost 1 base to trimming and J lost 2 bases, with 9 bases between them. CDR3 size: 14 residues.

V usage is TRBV28 and J usage is TRBJ2-1, with D maybe TRBD2 (5 bases). Trimming left V 5 bases short and J 0 bases short, with 11 bases between. This CDR3 has 15 residues. Germline assignment: CDR1 MDHEN and CDR2 SYDVKM. Here the CDR3 DNA reads TGTGCCAGCAGTAAGCGGTACAGCTCCTACAATGAGCAGTTCTTC. Encoded protein: CASSKRYSSYNEQFF.

As DNA, the CDR3 is TGTGCCAGCAGCCCAGCGGGGGCAGATACGCAGTATTTT. As protein: CASSPAGADTQYF. V and J are TRBV5-4 and TRBJ2-3; TRBD2 agrees at 8 bases. The V and J ends lost 4 bases and 4 bases, in that order; junction bases with no gene match: 2. This CDR3 is built from 13 residues. Per germline, CDR1 SGHNT and CDR2 YYREEE (reference sequence).

This clone appeared once. This chain uses TRBV7-3 with TRBJ2-1, with D possibly TRBD1 on 6 matching bases. The CDR3 loop spans 15 amino acids. Looked up from germline, CDR1 is SGHTA and CDR2 is FQGTGA. Trimming removed 0 bases from V and 2 bases from J, with 8 bases in between. CDR3 in DNA: TGTGCCAGCAGCTTAACGGACAGTCCCTACAATGAGCAGTTCTTC. Translating gives CASSLTDSPYNEQFF.

The count of this clone is one. The genes are TRBV4-1 and TRBJ2-5; possibly TRBD2 for D (6 bases). V was clipped by 2 bases and J by 5 bases, with 18 bases between them. The CDR3 has 16 amino acids. Germline loops: CDR1 MGHRA, CDR2 YSYEKL. The CDR3 DNA sequence: TGCGCCAGCAGCCAACGAGATAGCGGTGATAGGGAGACCCAGTACTTC. Residues: CASSQRDSGDRETQYF.

V usage is TRBV6-4 and J usage is TRBJ2-1; TRBD2 matches 13 bases. The CDR3 has 15 amino acids. The V and J ends lost 3 bases and 8 bases, in that order; junction bases with no gene match: 4. Germline V gene lookup returns CDR1 MRHNA and CDR2 SNTAGT. The CDR3 protein is CASSETSGRAHEQFF. The CDR3 DNA is TGTGCCAGCAGTGAAACTAGCGGGAGGGCCCATGAGCAGTTCTTC.

In its sample, this clone was seen once. The chain recombines TRBV27 with TRBJ2-1; 10 bases are a match to TRBD2. The V segment lost 5 bases and the J segment 2 bases; nucleotides outside the gene matches: 3. The germline gives CDR1 MNHEY, CDR2 SMNVEV (reference sequence). This CDR3 is built from 15 residues. The CDR3 sequence is CASSPTSGTYNEQFF. The CDR3 DNA sequence: TGTGCCAGCAGTCCAACTAGCGGGACCTACAATGAGCAGTTCTTC.

V gene TRBV7-8 combines with J gene TRBJ2-7; D unresolved. CDR1 and CDR2 (germline): SGHVS, FQNEAQ. The CDR3 totals 15 residues. V was pared by 7 bases and J by 5 bases, with 21 bases between. As DNA, the CDR3 is TGTGCCAGCAAACAAAGCTGGGCAGGTAACGACGAGCAGTACTTC. Amino acid sequence: CASKQSWAGNDEQYF.

This clone was recorded a few times. J is TRBJ2-6 and V is TRBV5-1; D unclear. Germline V gene sequence: CDR1 SGHRS, CDR2 YFSETQ. The CDR3 is made up of 16 amino acids. V shed 0 bases and J shed 0 bases, with 7 bases lying between them. Here the CDR3 DNA reads TGCGCCAGCAGCTTGGCCGCGAGCTCTGGGGCCAACGTCCTGACTTTC. This sequence encodes CASSLAASSGANVLTF. Using reference TRBV5-1 and TRBJ2-6 for the parts outside the CDR3, the full variable domain is KAGVTQTPRYLIKTRGQQVTLSCSPISGHRSVSWYQQTPGQGLQFLFEYFSETQRNKGNFPGRFSGRQFSNSRSEMNVSTLELGDSALYLCASSLAASSGANVLTFGAGSRLTVL.

The chain is built from TRBV7-2 and TRBJ2-3, with TRBD2 matching over 11 bases. V was clipped by 2 bases and J by 5 bases; unmatched bases: 3. The CDR3 totals 15 residues. Germline values: CDR1 SGHTA, CDR2 FQGNSA. Here the CDR3 reads CASSLTSGSGDTQYF. The CDR3 DNA reads as TGTGCCAGCAGCTTAACTAGCGGGAGCGGAGATACGCAGTATTTT. Drawing the rest from reference TRBV7-2 and TRBJ2-3, the complete variable domain is GAGVSQSPSNKVTEKGKDVELRCDPISGHTALYWYRQSLGQGLEFLIYFQGNSAPDKSGLPSDRFSAERTGGSVSTLTIQRTQQEDSAVYLCASSLTSGSGDTQYFGPGTRLTVL.

V is TRBV7-3 and J is TRBJ2-3, with D perhaps matching TRBD2 (6 bases). CDR1 is SGHTA, CDR2 FQGTGA, per germline. V gave up 5 bases and J gave up 0 bases, with 12 bases separating them. This CDR3 spans 15 amino acids. For the CDR3, the DNA is TGTGCCAGCAGCCCCGGGACTTCTAGCACAGATACGCAGTATTTT. This encodes CASSPGTSSTDTQYF.

This chain joins TRBV7-8 and TRBJ2-7, with 10 bases aligning to TRBD2. Germline CDR1 reads SGHVS; CDR2 reads FQNEAQ. V dropped 2 bases and J dropped 3; count of bases not matched to a gene: 4. The CDR3 extends over 15 amino acids. CDR3 DNA: TGTGCCAGCAGCTTATGGGCTAGCGGGAGCTACGAGCAGTACTTC. Its translation: CASSLWASGSYEQYF.

V and J are TRBV5-4 and TRBJ2-3, with D maybe TRBD2 (6 bases). The germline V gene encodes CDR1 SGHNT and CDR2 YYREEE (reference sequence). There are 16 residues in the CDR3. The V and J ends lost 2 bases and 0 bases respectively, with 13 bases between them. CDR3 DNA: TGTGCCAGCAGCTTAGGGCTAGCGACTAGCACAGATACGCAGTATTTT. Translated, it gives CASSLGLATSTDTQYF.

CDR3 sequence: CSVWGQGAHGGNTIYF. The CDR3 DNA follows: TGCAGCGTGTGGGGACAGGGGGCGCACGGCGGAAACACCATATATTTT. The chain has TRBV29-1 and TRBJ1-3, with 12 bases identical to TRBD1. The ends lost 6 bases at V and 4 bases at J; junction bases unmatched: 10. The CDR3 spans 16 residues. In germline, CDR1 is SQVTM, CDR2 ANQGSEA.

V and J are TRBV28 and TRBJ2-5; D might be TRBD1 (7 bases). Germline V CDR1 and CDR2: MDHEN, SYDVKM. The CDR3 is 13 residues long. Trimming stripped 7 bases from V and 5 bases from J, with 14 bases between. The CDR3 is CASMEGAGETQYF. Written as DNA, the CDR3 is TGTGCCAGCATGGAGGGGGCGGGGGAGACCCAGTACTTC.

V usage is TRBV27 and J usage is TRBJ2-1, with 11 bases fitting TRBD2. J lost 4 bases, V lost 6 bases, and 5 bases had no gene match. CDR3 length: 15 amino acids. Per germline, CDR1 MNHEY and CDR2 SMNVEV (reference sequence). As DNA, the CDR3 is TGTGCCAGCAGCCAACGACTAGCGGGATACAATGAGCAGTTCTTC. Protein product: CASSQRLAGYNEQFF.

This clone was counted a few times. V gene TRBV19 combines with J gene TRBJ1-1, with D unresolved. Germline V gene data show CDR1 as LNHDA and CDR2 as SQIVND (reference sequence). V was trimmed by 5 bases and J by 3 bases, leaving 10 bases between them. The CDR3 sequence is 13 residues long. The CDR3 nucleotides are TGTGCCAGTAGTCCATCAGGCTACACTGAAGCTTTCTTT. Protein: CASSPSGYTEAFF.

The rearrangement uses TRBV10-3 and TRBJ1-4, with D perhaps TRBD1 (6 bases). The V end was cut by 3 bases, the J end by 8 bases, with 13 bases between. There are 14 residues in the CDR3. Germline V lookup: CDR1 ENHRY, CDR2 SYGVKD. Written as DNA, the CDR3 is TGTGCCATCAGTGATCGGGGGGGCTGGGAAAAACTGTTTTTT. Its translation: CAISDRGGWEKLFF.

Here the CDR3 reads CASSQESKGAGELFF. DNA for the CDR3: TGCGCCAGCAGCCAAGAATCGAAAGGGGCCGGGGAGCTGTTTTTT. The chain is built from TRBV4-1 and TRBJ2-2; a possible D gene is TRBD1 (5 bases). Germline CDR1 and CDR2: MGHRA and YSYEKL. The V gene lost 0 bases and the J gene lost 6 bases, with 11 bases spanning the gap. This CDR3 region has 15 residues.